This T cell receptor beta chain was identified during a study of vaccination effects on CD4 cells after COVID-19 (dated by TCRdb to the early 2020s). A note on the overall study: Post-vaccine samples across the study were collected a median of 72 days after the second dose, with a range of 14 to 241. The study compared SARS-CoV-2 spike-specific CD4+ TCR repertoires before and after mRNA vaccination in COVID-19 convalescent patients and infection-naive vaccine recipients. The full study included ten to eleven COVID-19 convalescent patients and a few SARS-CoV-2-naive healthy vaccine recipients. Cultures from other donors in the study were sequenced with the Oncomine TCR Beta short-read assay on an Illumina iSeq 100. What the study reported, not specific to this receptor: Marked clonal contraction was observed in both infection-induced and vaccine-induced clones at late post-vaccination timepoints, consistent with waning T cell responses. Limitations of the study were the small number of convalescent patients and the absence of early post-infection timepoints. Among healthy vaccine recipients, nearly all vaccine-induced clones were SARS-CoV-2 mono-reactive, and only 1 of 255 was cross-reactive with common cold coronaviruses.

CDR1 SGDLS and CDR2 YYNGEE are derived from the germline V gene. Trimming costs V 4 bases and J 3 bases, and their ends lie 21 bases apart. Spanning cysteine to phenylalanine, the CDR3 consists of 17 amino acids. Just CDR3 DNA is preserved here, 51 bases in frame from base 1. Libraries were made using the immunoSEQ multiplex PCR assay. DNA from the CD4+ T cells that had been cultured and isolated underwent TCR beta CDR3 sequencing. Concerning the study's data processing: Non-productive TCR sequences were discarded, and reads were trimmed to the CDR3 region, with only CDR3s of 7 or more amino acids retained. Antigen-specific clonotypes were identified with the MANAFEST web app by comparing expansion in peptide wells against reference cultures. To count as positive, a clone had to show expansion at FDR<0.05 compared with the reference and with all other wells, an odds ratio above 5, and a frequency above 0.1% in two replicate wells. A clonotype was called cross-reactive if it was significantly expanded both in SARS-CoV-2 spike wells and in at least one common cold coronavirus spike condition. Levenshtein distance calculated with the stringdist R package was used to assess CDR3 similarity, and unrooted trees were constructed with ape in R 3.6.1. TCRdb limited this immuneACCESS table to in-frame rearrangements with V and J called. A share of clones is missing; checked studies link under half to unresolved V genes, and the rest is unexplained. From that table come the V and J calls and clone size; the DNA was used to work out D and trimming. Present in this sample are roughly 59,000 clones, 75% to 85% of which were seen just once. About 2.1% of the sample rests with the top ten.

Comment on this clone: Its antigen has not been determined. Base-call qualities are not available, and no considerably larger clone is one nucleotide away.

To identify antigen-specific CD4+ T cell clonotypes by their expansion, the ViraFEST assay first stimulated PBMC with viral peptide pools and then applied TCR sequencing. After around eleven days of culture, CD4+ T cells were isolated with the EasySep CD4+ T cell isolation kit. Participants received two doses of either the BNT162b2 or the mRNA-1273 mRNA SARS-CoV-2 vaccine. None of the healthy vaccine recipients had a prior SARS-CoV-2 infection, which was confirmed by nucleocapsid antibody tests that came back negative both before and after vaccination. Roughly 2.1 million PBMC per well were cultured in IMDM with about 4.8% human AB serum, 10 IU/ml IL-2 and gentamicin, plus 10 ug/ml peptides. On days 3 and 7, half of the culture medium was replaced with fresh IL-2-containing medium. Unless noted otherwise, every peptide stimulation condition was grown in triplicate wells. PBMC were separated from whole blood using Ficoll-Paque Plus gradient centrifugation and were then either cryopreserved at -140C or used fresh. The overlapping peptide pools covered the spike proteins of SARS-CoV-2 as well as those of the common cold coronaviruses HCoV-NL63, HCoV-OC43 and HCoV-229E. The QIAamp micro DNA kit was used to extract genomic DNA from the cultured CD4+ T cells.

This chain is built from TRBV9 and TRBJ2-3; the best D guess is TRBD1, with 6 bases matching. This clonotype was sampled from a human donor who received a COVID-19 vaccine. Here the sequenced sample was CD4+ T cells from PBMCs cultured with HCoV-OC43 spike peptides, taken after COVID-19 vaccination. Interpreted using the paper, the cell subset or site label stands for: HCoV-OC43 spike overlapping peptide pool stimulation. This receptor has the CDR3 CASSRLGATLGTDTQYF. The DNA reads as follows: TGTGCCAGCAGCCGCCTGGGGGCCACTCTTGGTACAGATACGCAGTATTTT.